The 28 T cell receptor beta chains listed next were all sequenced from one sample in a study of cytomegalovirus exposure and HLA in healthy donors. PCR amplification relied on 60 Vbeta primers (plus 13 Jbeta primers). Profiling relied on immunoSEQ multiplex PCR, and the TCRdb table lists in-frame clones only, not all of them. Its table lists approximately 120,000 clones. Sequenced material: PBMCs. Receptors were obtained from a young man in good health and CMV-seronegative.

The chain has TRBV30 and TRBJ1-6, with a weak D call TRBD1 (5 bases). V was clipped by 2 bases and J by 9 bases, with 11 bases between them. The CDR3 is 13 amino acids. Germline V CDR1 and CDR2: GTSNPN, SVGIG (reference sequence). CDR3 sequence reads: CAWSKGAGSPLHF. CDR3 nucleotide sequence: TGTGCCTGGAGTAAAGGGGCAGGTTCACCCCTCCACTTT. The full variable domain, in which reference TRBV30 and TRBJ1-6 provide the parts outside the CDR3, is SQTIHQWPATLVQPVGSPLSLECTVEGTSNPNLYWYRQAAGRGLQLLFYSVGIGQISSEVPQNLSASRPQDRQFILSSKKLLLSDSGFYLCAWSKGAGSPLHFGNGTRLTVT.

The chain recombines TRBV9 with TRBJ2-1; 7 bases match TRBD2. J gave up 9 bases and V 0 bases, and 15 bases lay outside the gene matches. The CDR3 has 17 amino acids. Germline assignment: CDR1 SGDLS and CDR2 YYNGEE. The CDR3 sequence: CASSVGGGRASRGEQFF. In DNA, the CDR3 is TGTGCCAGCAGCGTAGGAGGTGGGAGGGCCAGTAGGGGTGAGCAGTTCTTC.

This chain uses TRBV4-2 with TRBJ1-1, with no clear D. Trimming took 2 bases from V and 1 from J, leaving 8 bases between them. Germline V lookup: CDR1 LGHNA, CDR2 YNFKEQ. The CDR3 loop spans 14 amino acids. The CDR3 sequence: CASSQQGGNTEAFF. As DNA, the CDR3 is TGTGCCAGCAGCCAACAAGGCGGGAACACTGAAGCTTTCTTT.

The chain couples TRBV21-1 to TRBJ2-3; the D call TRBD2 from the table was never checked on the DNA. TRBV21-1 is listed as a pseudogene. CDR3 size: 14 residues. The CDR3 region has the DNA TGTGCCACTAGGGGGAGGGTAGGAACAGATACGCAGTATTTT. It specifies CATRGRVGTDTQYF.

This chain joins TRBV19 and TRBJ2-7, with 9 positions matching TRBD2. CDR1 and CDR2 (germline): LNHDA, SQIVND (reference sequence). This CDR3 has 15 amino acids. V was pared by 6 bases and J by 4 bases, with 10 bases of the junction left unmatched. The CDR3 DNA reads TGTGCCAGTAGCCCTGGCGGCGGGAGGGGATACGAGCAGTACTTC. As protein: CASSPGGGRGYEQYF.

The genes are TRBV18 and TRBJ2-1, with TRBD2 matching over 7 bases. Germline trimming cut 3 bases from V and 5 bases from J; bases unmatched to any gene: 13. The germline CDR1 and CDR2 sequences are KGHSH and LQKENI. The CDR3 contains 17 residues. CDR3 protein: CASSPHRPGAGDNEQFF. The CDR3 DNA follows: TGTGCCAGCTCACCGCACCGACCCGGGGCGGGGGACAATGAGCAGTTCTTC.

The DNA for the CDR3 is TGTGCCAGCAGCGGAGCGGTCAGGGGGCTCGGAAACACCATATATTTT. Translating gives CASSGAVRGLGNTIYF. The chain uses TRBV7-6 and TRBJ1-3, with 8 bases aligning to TRBD1. The CDR3 is 16 residues long. The trim removed 5 bases at V and 4 bases at J, leaving 10 bases unmatched. The V gene's germline CDR1 is SGHVS and CDR2 FNYEAQ.

The chain recombines TRBV6-5 with TRBJ1-1, with no clear D. With 5 bases removed from V and 1 base from J, the gap between germline ends came to 11 bases. Germline lookup yields CDR1 MNHEY and CDR2 SVGAGI. The CDR3 length is 14 residues. DNA for the CDR3: TGTGCCAGCAGTCCCCGGTCCCGGAACACTGAAGCTTTCTTT. Amino acids: CASSPRSRNTEAFF.

The chain links TRBV10-3 to TRBJ1-4; D gene unclear. This CDR3 comprises 13 residues. Trimming removed 0 bases at V and 8 bases at J, with 7 bases between. Looked up from germline, CDR1 is ENHRY and CDR2 is SYGVKD. CDR3 DNA sequence: TGTGCCATCAGTGAGTCTTGGGAGGAAAAACTGTTTTTT. Translated: CAISESWEEKLFF.

The V call is TRBV15, the J call TRBJ1-1, with D perhaps TRBD1 (6 bases). Germline CDR1 reads LNHNV; CDR2 reads YYDKDF (reference sequence). The ends were cut back, 0 bases at V and 6 bases at J, with 8 bases in the middle. This CDR3 region has 13 residues. CDR3 DNA: TGTGCCACCAGCAGAGAACAGGGTTCTGAAGCTTTCTTT. It yields the protein CATSREQGSEAFF.

CDR3 sequence reads: CASSIHQGDSNQPQHF. The CDR3 DNA sequence: TGTGCCAGTAGTATACACCAGGGGGATAGCAATCAGCCCCAGCATTTT. The chain joins TRBV19 to TRBJ1-5, with TRBD1 identical over 7 bases. CDR1 and CDR2 (germline): LNHDA, SQIVND (reference sequence). The CDR3 spans 16 residues. Losses at the gene ends were 2 bases for V and 0 bases for J; bases not matched to a gene: 4.

This rearrangement joins TRBV6-6 to TRBJ2-4, with D uncertain. This CDR3 spans 12 amino acids. V was cut by 2 bases and J by 8 bases, with 7 bases left in between. Germline CDR1 is MNHNY and CDR2 is SVGAGI (reference sequence). The CDR3 DNA is TGTGCCAGCAGTTACGATCGAGACATTCAGTACTTC. This gives the protein CASSYDRDIQYF.

The chain is built from TRBV28 and TRBJ2-1; TRBD2 aligns across 7 bases. The trim removed 2 bases at V and 8 bases at J, leaving 9 bases unmatched. Germline assignment: CDR1 MDHEN and CDR2 SYDVKM. The CDR3 totals 15 residues. The CDR3 region has the DNA TGTGCCAGCAGTTTACCCCGCGGGGGTAGCTATGAGCAGTTCTTC. Protein product: CASSLPRGGSYEQFF.

V gene TRBV29-1 combines with J gene TRBJ1-5; 9 positions match TRBD1. Germline CDR1 and CDR2: SQVTM and ANQGSEA. The CDR3 loop spans 13 amino acids. The V and J ends lost 6 bases and 6 bases, in that order; junction bases with no gene match: 6. The CDR3 coding sequence is TGCAGCGTCGGGACAGGGAAGGGTCAGCCCCAGCATTTT. The encoded protein is CSVGTGKGQPQHF.

The chain couples TRBV28 to TRBJ2-6; 7 bases line up with TRBD1. The CDR3 length is 15 residues. Germline trimming cut 7 bases from V and 3 bases from J; bases unmatched to any gene: 6. Germline CDR1 is MDHEN and CDR2 is SYDVKM. This CDR3 is CASTKTGYGANVLTF. CDR3 in DNA: TGTGCCAGCACCAAGACAGGGTATGGGGCCAACGTCCTGACTTTC.

This rearrangement joins TRBV10-2 to TRBJ2-5; 10 bases match TRBD2. The trim removed 2 bases at V and 0 bases at J, leaving 9 bases unmatched. The CDR3 is made up of 18 amino acids. CDR1 and CDR2 from the germline V gene are WSHSY and SAAADI. The CDR3 DNA follows: TGCGCCAGCAGTGAGGGGCTAGCGGGAGACCCGTACCAAGAGACCCAGTACTTC. Translated, it gives CASSEGLAGDPYQETQYF.

The gene calls are TRBV27 and TRBJ1-2; 9 nucleotides agree with TRBD1. Trimming at V came to 5 bases and at J to 8 bases, leaving 6 bases not matched to a gene. Germline assignment: CDR1 MNHEY and CDR2 SMNVEV (reference sequence). The CDR3 extends over 13 amino acids. The CDR3 spells CASSRIQGAGYTF. As DNA, the CDR3 is TGTGCCAGCAGTAGGATACAGGGGGCCGGCTACACCTTC.

Here the CDR3 reads CASSLSVTSTDTQYF. CDR3 DNA: TGTGCCAGCAGCTTATCGGTTACTAGCACAGATACGCAGTATTTT. The rearrangement joins TRBV7-2 to TRBJ2-3; D is unclear. Looked up from germline, CDR1 is SGHTA and CDR2 is FQGNSA. The CDR3 is 15 residues long. V was cut by 2 bases and J by 0 bases, with 9 bases left in between. The whole variable domain, remainder taken from reference TRBV7-2 and TRBJ2-3, is GAGVSQSPSNKVTEKGKDVELRCDPISGHTALYWYRQSLGQGLEFLIYFQGNSAPDKSGLPSDRFSAERTGGSVSTLTIQRTQQEDSAVYLCASSLSVTSTDTQYFGPGTRLTVL.

CDR3 amino acids: CASSFDLAGGYEQFF. The CDR3 DNA follows: TGCGCCAGCAGCTTTGACCTAGCGGGAGGATATGAGCAGTTCTTC. J is TRBJ2-1 and V is TRBV5-1; 11 bases line up with TRBD2. Germline CDR1 SGHRS, CDR2 YFSETQ. The CDR3 sequence is 15 residues long. V shed 2 bases and J 8 bases; nucleotides not matched to a gene: 6. Full variable domain (missing parts from reference TRBV5-1 and TRBJ2-1): KAGVTQTPRYLIKTRGQQVTLSCSPISGHRSVSWYQQTPGQGLQFLFEYFSETQRNKGNFPGRFSGRQFSNSRSEMNVSTLELGDSALYLCASSFDLAGGYEQFFGPGTRLTVL.

The genes are TRBV9 and TRBJ2-5; 8 bases are a match to TRBD2. After removal of 0 bases from V and 5 bases from J, the junction contained 6 bases not matched to a gene. Germline lookup yields CDR1 SGDLS and CDR2 YYNGEE. This CDR3 is built from 15 residues. CDR3: CASSVAAGVRETQYF. CDR3 sequence (DNA): TGTGCCAGCAGCGTAGCAGCGGGAGTACGGGAGACCCAGTACTTC. Based on the CDR3 plus reference TRBV9 and TRBJ2-5, the full variable domain is DSGVTQTPKHLITATGQRVTLRCSPRSGDLSVYWYQQSLDQGLQFLIQYYNGEERAKGNILERFSAQQFPDLHSELNLSSLELGDSALYFCASSVAAGVRETQYFGPGTRLLVL.

This chain links TRBV25-1 with TRBJ1-2; no definite D call. Germline V gives CDR1 MGHDK, CDR2 SYGVNS. This CDR3 region has 13 residues. Trimming stripped 5 bases from V and 0 bases from J, with 7 bases between. The CDR3 reads CASSLTTNYGYTF. The CDR3 DNA sequence: TGTGCCAGCAGTCTGACTACTAACTATGGCTACACCTTC.

V usage is TRBV18 and J usage is TRBJ1-1, with no clear D. V was shortened by 3 bases and J by 1 base, with 6 bases between the two germline ends. This CDR3 contains 13 residues. The germline V gene has CDR1 KGHSH and CDR2 LQKENI. The CDR3 spells CASSPLSNTEAFF. CDR3 coding DNA: TGTGCCAGCTCACCGTTATCGAACACTGAAGCTTTCTTT.

V and J are TRBV19 and TRBJ2-7; the match to TRBD2 covers 13 bases. The CDR3 length is 19 residues. V dropped 4 bases and J dropped 4; count of bases not matched to a gene: 16. Germline V lookup: CDR1 LNHDA, CDR2 SQIVND (reference sequence). CDR3 sequence: CASSTRLAGGGSRGYEQYF. CDR3 in DNA: TGTGCCAGTAGTACAAGACTAGCGGGAGGAGGAAGTCGGGGGTACGAGCAGTACTTC. Combining the CDR3 with reference TRBV19 and TRBJ2-7 gives the whole variable domain DGGITQSPKYLFRKEGQNVTLSCEQNLNHDAMYWYRQDPGQGLRLIYYSQIVNDFQKGDIAEGYSVSREKKESFPLTVTSAQKNPTAFYLCASSTRLAGGGSRGYEQYFGPGTRLTVT.

V gene TRBV19 combines with J gene TRBJ2-7; 7 nucleotides agree with TRBD2. The CDR3 contains 15 residues. J lost 5 bases, V lost 4 bases, and 11 bases had no gene match. CDR1 and CDR2 (germline): LNHDA, SQIVND (reference sequence). The CDR3 DNA is TGTGCCAGTAGTAGGGGAGCGGGATCTCTGCACGAGCAGTACTTC. It is translated as CASSRGAGSLHEQYF.

The chain couples TRBV28 to TRBJ1-2; perhaps TRBD1 as D (6 bases). Germline V lookup: CDR1 MDHEN, CDR2 SYDVKM. V was cut by 1 base and J by 4 bases, with 10 bases left in between. The CDR3 runs to 14 residues. CDR3 nucleotide sequence: TGTGCCAGCAGTTTATCACAGGGTATCTATGGCTACACCTTC. Translating gives CASSLSQGIYGYTF.

CDR3 DNA: TGTGCCAGCAGTTTAACACGTCGGTTCCTGAGGGATTTGCGGGAGGGCCCGCGTTACAATGAGCAGTTCTTC. Residues: CASSLTRRFLRDLREGPRYNEQFF. The chain couples TRBV28 to TRBJ2-1; TRBD2 aligns across 9 bases. Germline lookup yields CDR1 MDHEN and CDR2 SYDVKM. The CDR3 has 24 amino acids. After removal of 2 bases from V and 4 bases from J, the junction contained 30 bases not matched to a gene. The full variable domain, in which reference TRBV28 and TRBJ2-1 provide the parts outside the CDR3, is DVKVTQSSRYLVKRTGEKVFLECVQDMDHENMFWYRQDPGLGLRLIYFSYDVKMKEKGDIPEGYSVSREKKERFSLILESASTNQTSMYLCASSLTRRFLRDLREGPRYNEQFFGPGTRLTVL.

This chain uses TRBV4-1 with TRBJ2-7; 7 bases fit TRBD1. Germline V CDR1 and CDR2: MGHRA, YSYEKL. This CDR3 contains 16 residues. V was clipped by 3 bases and J by 5 bases; unmatched bases: 13. The CDR3 loop reads CASSHTPGQRTHEQYF. CDR3 coding DNA: TGCGCCAGCAGCCACACCCCGGGACAGAGAACCCACGAGCAGTACTTC.

The gene calls are TRBV14 and TRBJ1-1; D uncertain. V was shortened by 4 bases and J by 0 bases, with 12 bases between the two germline ends. CDR3 size: 15 residues. Germline-derived CDR1 and CDR2 are SGHDN and FVKESK. CDR3 residues: CASSLSWALNTEAFF. CDR3 nucleotide sequence: TGTGCCAGCAGCCTCTCCTGGGCTTTGAACACTGAAGCTTTCTTT.